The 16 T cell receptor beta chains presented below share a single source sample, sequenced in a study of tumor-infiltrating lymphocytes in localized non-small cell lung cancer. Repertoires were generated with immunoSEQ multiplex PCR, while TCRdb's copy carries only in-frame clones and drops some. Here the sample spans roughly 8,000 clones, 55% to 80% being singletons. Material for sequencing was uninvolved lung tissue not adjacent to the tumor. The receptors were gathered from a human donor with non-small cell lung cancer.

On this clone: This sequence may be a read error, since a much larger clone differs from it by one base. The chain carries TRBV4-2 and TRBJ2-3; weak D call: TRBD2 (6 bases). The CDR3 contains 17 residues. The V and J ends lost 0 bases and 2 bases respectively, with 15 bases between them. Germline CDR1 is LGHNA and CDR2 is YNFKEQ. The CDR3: CASSQDLRDLDTDTQYF. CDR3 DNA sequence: TGTGCCAGCAGCCAAGACCTCCGGGACTTAGACACAGATACGCAGTATTTT.

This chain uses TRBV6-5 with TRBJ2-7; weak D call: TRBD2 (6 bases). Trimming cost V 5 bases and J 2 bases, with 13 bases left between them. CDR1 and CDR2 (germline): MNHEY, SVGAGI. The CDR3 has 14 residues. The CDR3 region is CASSATSSTYEQYF. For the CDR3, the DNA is TGTGCCAGCAGTGCCACTAGCTCAACCTACGAGCAGTACTTC.

The DNA of the CDR3 is TGTGCCAGCATGATCCGAAGGGAGGGGAGGGAGACCCAGTACTTC. This gives the protein CASMIRREGRETQYF. The chain carries TRBV2 and TRBJ2-5; TRBD2 matches at 7 bases. Germline trimming cut 7 bases from V and 5 bases from J; bases unmatched to any gene: 13. The CDR3 consists of 15 residues. The germline V gene has CDR1 SNHLY and CDR2 FYNNEI.

The DNA of the CDR3 is TGTGCCAGCAGTCTACAACAGGGGGGCGAGCAGTACTTC. It translates to CASSLQQGGEQYF. The chain has TRBV6-1 and TRBJ2-7, with 8 bases lining up with TRBD1. Per germline, CDR1 MNHNS and CDR2 SASEGT. This CDR3 is built from 13 residues. J gave up 6 bases and V 5 bases, and 6 bases lay outside the gene matches.

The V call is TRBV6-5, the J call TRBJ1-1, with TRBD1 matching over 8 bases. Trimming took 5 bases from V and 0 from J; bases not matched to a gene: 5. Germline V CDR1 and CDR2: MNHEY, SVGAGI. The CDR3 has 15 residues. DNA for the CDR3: TGTGCCAGCAGTGGGACAGGATACATGAACACTGAAGCTTTCTTT. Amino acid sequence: CASSGTGYMNTEAFF.

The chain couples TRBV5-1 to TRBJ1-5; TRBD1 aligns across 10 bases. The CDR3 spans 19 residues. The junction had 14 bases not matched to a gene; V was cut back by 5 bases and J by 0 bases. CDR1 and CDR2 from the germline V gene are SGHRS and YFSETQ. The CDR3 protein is CASRESPGQGIYSNQPQHF. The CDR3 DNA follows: TGCGCCAGCAGAGAAAGTCCGGGACAGGGGATTTATAGCAATCAGCCCCAGCATTTT. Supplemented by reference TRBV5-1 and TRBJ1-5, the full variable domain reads KAGVTQTPRYLIKTRGQQVTLSCSPISGHRSVSWYQQTPGQGLQFLFEYFSETQRNKGNFPGRFSGRQFSNSRSEMNVSTLELGDSALYLCASRESPGQGIYSNQPQHFGDGTRLSIL.

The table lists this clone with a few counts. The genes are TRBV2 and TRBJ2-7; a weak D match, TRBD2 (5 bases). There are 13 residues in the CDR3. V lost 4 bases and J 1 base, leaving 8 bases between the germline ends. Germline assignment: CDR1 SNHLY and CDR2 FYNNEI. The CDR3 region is CASSGGPSYEQYF. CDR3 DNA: TGTGCCAGCAGTGGCGGGCCTTCCTACGAGCAGTACTTC.

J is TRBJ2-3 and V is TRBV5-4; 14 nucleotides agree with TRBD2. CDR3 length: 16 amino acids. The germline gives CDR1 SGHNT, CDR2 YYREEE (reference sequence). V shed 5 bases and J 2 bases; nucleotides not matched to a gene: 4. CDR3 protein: CASSRTSGGFTDTQYF. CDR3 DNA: TGTGCCAGCAGTCGGACTAGCGGGGGGTTCACAGATACGCAGTATTTT. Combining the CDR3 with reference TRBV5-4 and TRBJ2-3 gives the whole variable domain ETGVTQSPTHLIKTRGQQVTLRCSSQSGHNTVSWYQQALGQGPQFIFQYYREEENGRGNFPPRFSGLQFPNYSSELNVNALELDDSALYLCASSRTSGGFTDTQYFGPGTRLTVL.

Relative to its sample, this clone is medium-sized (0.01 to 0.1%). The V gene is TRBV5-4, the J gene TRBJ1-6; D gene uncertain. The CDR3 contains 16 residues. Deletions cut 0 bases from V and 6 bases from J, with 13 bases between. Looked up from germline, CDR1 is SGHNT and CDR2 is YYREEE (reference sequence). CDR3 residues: CASSLGGGAINSPLHF. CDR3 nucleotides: TGTGCCAGCAGCTTGGGTGGTGGAGCGATTAATTCACCCCTCCACTTT.

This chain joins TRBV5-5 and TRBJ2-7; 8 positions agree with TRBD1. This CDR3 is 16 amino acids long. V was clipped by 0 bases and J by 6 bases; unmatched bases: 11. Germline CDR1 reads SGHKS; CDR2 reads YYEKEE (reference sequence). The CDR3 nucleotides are TGTGCCAGCAGCTTGGGTGCGGGACAGGTTCCCTCCGAGCAGTACTTC. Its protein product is CASSLGAGQVPSEQYF.

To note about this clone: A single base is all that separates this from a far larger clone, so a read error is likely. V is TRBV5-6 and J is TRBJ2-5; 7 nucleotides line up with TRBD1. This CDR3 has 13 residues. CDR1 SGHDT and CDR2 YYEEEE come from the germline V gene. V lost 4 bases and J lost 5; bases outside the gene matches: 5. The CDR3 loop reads CASSVDRAETQYF. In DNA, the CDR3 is TGTGCCAGCAGCGTTGACAGGGCGGAGACCCAGTACTTC.

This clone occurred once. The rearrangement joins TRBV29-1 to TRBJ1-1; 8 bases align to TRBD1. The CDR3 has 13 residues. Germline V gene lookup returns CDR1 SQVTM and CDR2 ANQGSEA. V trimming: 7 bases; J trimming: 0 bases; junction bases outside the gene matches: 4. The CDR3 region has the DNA TGCAGCGCCCGGACAGGGTTGAACACTGAAGCTTTCTTT. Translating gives CSARTGLNTEAFF. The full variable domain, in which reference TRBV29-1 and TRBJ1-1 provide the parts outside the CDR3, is SAVISQKPSRDICQRGTSLTIQCQVDSQVTMMFWYRQQPGQSLTLIATANQGSEATYESGFVIDKFPISRPNLTFSTLTVSNMSPEDSSIYLCSARTGLNTEAFFGQGTRLTVV.

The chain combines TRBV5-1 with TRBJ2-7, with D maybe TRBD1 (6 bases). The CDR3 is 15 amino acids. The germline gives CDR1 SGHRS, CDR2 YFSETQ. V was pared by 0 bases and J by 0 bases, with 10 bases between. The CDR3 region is CASSLAGTYSYEQYF. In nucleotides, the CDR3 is TGCGCCAGCAGCTTGGCCGGGACATACTCCTACGAGCAGTACTTC.

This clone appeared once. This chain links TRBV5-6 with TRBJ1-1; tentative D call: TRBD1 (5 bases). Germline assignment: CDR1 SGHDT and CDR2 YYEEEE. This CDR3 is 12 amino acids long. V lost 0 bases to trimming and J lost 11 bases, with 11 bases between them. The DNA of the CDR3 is TGTGCCAGCAGCTTGGTTGGGGGGGAGGCTTTCTTT. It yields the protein CASSLVGGEAFF.

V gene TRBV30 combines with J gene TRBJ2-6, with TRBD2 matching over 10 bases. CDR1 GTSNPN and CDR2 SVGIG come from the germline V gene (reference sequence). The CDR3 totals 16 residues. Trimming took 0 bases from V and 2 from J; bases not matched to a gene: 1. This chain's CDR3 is CAWSVLAGTGANVLTF. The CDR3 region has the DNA TGTGCCTGGAGTGTACTAGCGGGGACTGGGGCCAACGTCCTGACTTTC.

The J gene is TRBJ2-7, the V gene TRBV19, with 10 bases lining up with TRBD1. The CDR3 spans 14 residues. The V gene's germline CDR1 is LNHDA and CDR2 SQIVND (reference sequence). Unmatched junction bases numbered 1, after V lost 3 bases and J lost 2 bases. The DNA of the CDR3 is TGTGCCAGTAGTATGGGACAGGGGCCCTACGAGCAGTACTTC. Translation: CASSMGQGPYEQYF.